This entry features one T cell receptor (beta chain) sequence. Study processing details: It was from reference gene primer amplification that nucleated cell counts were estimated. This table comes from immunoSEQ multiplex PCR, and its TCRdb copy is limited to in-frame clones, with some not included. V, J and clone size were drawn from that table, and D and trimming were deduced from the DNA. The sample yields about 350,000 clones, approximately 89% seen once. These data come from a study of blood T cell repertoires in COVID-19. As for the study in general: PBMCs, B-cell-depleted T cells, or T cells were the source of the cDNA or gDNA that made up the material.

Followed longitudinally, the Seattle patients had been enrolled during active infection. CDR3 length: 13 residues. Germline assignment: CDR1 SEHNR and CDR2 FQNEAQ (reference sequence). Trimming stripped 1 base from V and 8 bases from J, with 6 bases between. The V and J genes are TRBV7-9 and TRBJ1-6; D uncertain. Material: peripheral blood. This TCR came from an older woman with COVID-19, enrolled during active disease. The CDR3 DNA is TGTGCCAGCAGCTTAGTCGACTATTCACCCCTCCACTTT. It specifies CASSLVDYSPLHF.